This T cell receptor (beta chain) was sequenced during a study of T cell repertoires in cytomegalovirus infection. V shed 4 bases and J shed 5 bases, with 16 bases lying between them. Germline loops: CDR1 SGDLS, CDR2 YYNGEE. There are 15 residues in the CDR3. This clonotype occurred once. TCRdb processed the reads anew with MiXCR; each CDR3 protein has one entry. The table lists hundreds of thousands of distinct CDR3 sequences, roughly 26% of them singletons, with roughly 8% in the top ten. V gene TRBV9 combines with J gene TRBJ1-5; maybe TRBD1 (5 bases). Sequenced input: CD8+ T cells from PBMCs. This sequence was found in a human donor in good health (CMV status not recorded). Some clones in this sample may be carry-over from other donors' samples. This CDR3 is CASSPGHGRYQPQHF. The CDR3 DNA sequence: TGTGCCAGCAGCCCTGGACATGGTAGGTATCAGCCCCAGCATTTT. The full variable domain, with the rest looked up from reference TRBV9 and TRBJ1-5, is DSGVTQTPKHLITATGQRVTLRCSPRSGDLSVYWYQQSLDQGLQFLIQYYNGEERAKGNILERFSAQQFPDLHSELNLSSLELGDSALYFCASSPGHGRYQPQHFGDGTRLSIL.